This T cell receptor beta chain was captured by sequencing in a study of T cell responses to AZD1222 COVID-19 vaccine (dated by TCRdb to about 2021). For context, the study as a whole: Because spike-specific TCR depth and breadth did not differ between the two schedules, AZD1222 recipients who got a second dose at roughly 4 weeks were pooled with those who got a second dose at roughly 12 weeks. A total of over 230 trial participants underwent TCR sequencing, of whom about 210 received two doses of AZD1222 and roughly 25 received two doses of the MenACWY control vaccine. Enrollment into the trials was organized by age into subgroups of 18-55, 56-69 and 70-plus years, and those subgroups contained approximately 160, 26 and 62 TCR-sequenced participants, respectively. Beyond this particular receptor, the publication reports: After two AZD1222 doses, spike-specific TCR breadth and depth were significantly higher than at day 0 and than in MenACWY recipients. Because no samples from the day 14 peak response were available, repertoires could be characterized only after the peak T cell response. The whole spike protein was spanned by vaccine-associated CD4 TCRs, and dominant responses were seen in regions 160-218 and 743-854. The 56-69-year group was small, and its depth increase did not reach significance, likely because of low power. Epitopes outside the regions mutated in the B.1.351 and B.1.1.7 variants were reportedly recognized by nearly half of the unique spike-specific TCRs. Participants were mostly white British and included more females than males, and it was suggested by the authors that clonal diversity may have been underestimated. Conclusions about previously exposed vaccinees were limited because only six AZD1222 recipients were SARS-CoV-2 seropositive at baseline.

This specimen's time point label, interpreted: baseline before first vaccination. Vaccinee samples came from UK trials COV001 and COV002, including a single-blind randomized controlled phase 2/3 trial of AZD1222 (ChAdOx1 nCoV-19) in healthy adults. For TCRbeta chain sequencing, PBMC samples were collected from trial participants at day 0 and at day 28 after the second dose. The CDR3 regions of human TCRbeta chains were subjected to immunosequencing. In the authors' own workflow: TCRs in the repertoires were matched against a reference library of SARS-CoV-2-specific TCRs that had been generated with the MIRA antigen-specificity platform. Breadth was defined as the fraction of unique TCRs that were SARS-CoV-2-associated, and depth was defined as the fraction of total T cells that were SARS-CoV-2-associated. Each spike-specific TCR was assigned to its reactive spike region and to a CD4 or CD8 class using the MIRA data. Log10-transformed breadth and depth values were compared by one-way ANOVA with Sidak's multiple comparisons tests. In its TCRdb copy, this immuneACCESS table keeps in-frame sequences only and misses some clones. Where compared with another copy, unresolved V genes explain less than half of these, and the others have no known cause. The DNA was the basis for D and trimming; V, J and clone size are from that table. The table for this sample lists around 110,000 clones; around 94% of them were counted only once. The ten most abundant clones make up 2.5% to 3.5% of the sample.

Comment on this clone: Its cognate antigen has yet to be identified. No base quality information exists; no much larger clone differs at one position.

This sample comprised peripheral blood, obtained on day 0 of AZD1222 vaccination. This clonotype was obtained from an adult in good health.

The DNA sequence is given as TGTGCCAGCAGCAAAACGGTTAGGGGAGGGGATCAGCCCCAGCATTTT. Translated, it gives CASSKTVRGGDQPQHF. The chain couples TRBV21-1 to TRBJ1-5. TRBV21-1 is noted as a pseudogene. The CDR3 covers 16 residues, taking in both the cysteine and the phenylalanine. The CDR3 DNA has 48 bases and is translated from base 1.